Included here is one T cell receptor (beta chain) sequence, with context. The data were taken from a study of blood T cell repertoires in COVID-19. Study details: Spain, Italy and the United States supplied samples that represented acute and convalescent COVID-19. The cDNA or gDNA used as material had been derived from T cells, B-cell-depleted T cells, or PBMCs.

During active infection, Seattle patients enrolled and were then monitored through disease. V lost 0 bases and J 9 bases, leaving 10 bases between the germline ends. CDR1 and CDR2 (germline): SGHRS, YFSETQ. The CDR3 has 14 amino acids. Study processing details: Scientists estimated how many nucleated cells there were by amplifying reference gene primers. The assay was immunoSEQ multiplex PCR, and TCRdb's table has in-frame clones only and misses some. V and J calls and clone size follow that table, whereas D and trimming were derived from the DNA. The table includes hundreds of thousands of clones, over 85% detected once.

Sequencing was done on a sample of peripheral blood. The chain carries TRBV5-1 and TRBJ1-6; a weak D match, TRBD1 (5 bases). The sequence was obtained from a man between 18 and 29 years old with COVID-19, enrolled during active disease. DNA of the CDR3: TGCGCCAGCAGCTTGGAAGGGGATTTTTCACCCCTCCACTTT. This sequence encodes CASSLEGDFSPLHF. The whole variable domain, remainder taken from reference TRBV5-1 and TRBJ1-6, is KAGVTQTPRYLIKTRGQQVTLSCSPISGHRSVSWYQQTPGQGLQFLFEYFSETQRNKGNFPGRFSGRQFSNSRSEMNVSTLELGDSALYLCASSLEGDFSPLHFGNGTRLTVT.